Only a few counts were recorded for the clone carrying this T cell receptor (beta chain). What it recognizes is unknown. CD8 cells regarded as naive lacked CD45RO, were positively chosen for CCR7, and omitted terminally differentiated effector memory CD45RA+ cells. The data originate from a study of shared clonotypes between healthy human individuals. Notes on the study in general: With a few donors compared, roughly 5% of naive CD4 clonotypes were shared. The sampled material consisted only of blood, and tissue repertoires are likely to differ.

Produced via immunoSEQ multiplex PCR; TCRdb's table is partial and in-frame only. The top ten hold 1.5% to 2% of the sample, which has some 2,100,000 clones, just over 90% seen once. V lost 4 bases and J lost 3, with 12 bases in between. Germline CDR1 and CDR2: GTSNPN and SVGIG (reference sequence). This CDR3 has 13 amino acids. The V call is TRBV30, the J call TRBJ1-1; D remains ambiguous. The sequence was collected from a young man in good health. Some clones in this sample may be carry-over from other donors' samples. What was sequenced was naive CD8+ T cells from PBMCs. The CDR3 protein is CAWTAGSYTEAFF. For the CDR3, the DNA is TGTGCCTGGACAGCGGGAAGTTACACTGAAGCTTTCTTT.